This is a list of T cell receptor beta chains from one sample in a study of blood T cell repertoires in COVID-19. Clones were sequenced by immunoSEQ multiplex PCR, and TCRdb holds only the in-frame ones, with some missing. The table lists 250,000 or so clones, more than 80% of them singletons. Sequenced: PBMCs or T cells enriched from blood (not recorded which). All receptors come from a woman aged 25 to 45 with acute COVID-19. Each CDR3 is given with its conserved first and last residue. A D gene is named only where the DNA matches it firmly.

V gene: TRBV2
D gene: TRBD1
J gene: TRBJ2-7
CDR3 DNA: TGTGCCAGCAGTGAAGAGGGGACAGGGCTCTCCTACGAGCAGTACTTC
CDR3 protein: CASSEEGTGLSYEQYF

V gene: TRBV24-1
D gene: TRBD2
J gene: TRBJ2-1
CDR3 DNA: TGTGCCACCAGGCCGACTAGCGGTTCCTACAATGAGCAGTTCTTC
CDR3 protein: CATRPTSGSYNEQFF

V gene: TRBV19
D gene: -
J gene: TRBJ2-3
CDR3 DNA: TGTGCCAGTAGTACCCGACAGGGAGGAGGTACCTCTGATACGCAGTATTTT
CDR3 protein: CASSTRQGGGTSDTQYF

V gene: TRBV11-2
D gene: -
J gene: TRBJ1-1
CDR3 DNA: TGTGCCAGCAGCTTATCCGGGGGGGAGGCTTTCTTT
CDR3 protein: CASSLSGGEAFF

V gene: TRBV9
D gene: -
J gene: TRBJ2-2
CDR3 DNA: TGTGCCAGCAGCGGATTAGGGGGACGGAACACCGGGGAGCTGTTTTTT
CDR3 protein: CASSGLGGRNTGELFF

V gene: TRBV27
D gene: TRBD1
J gene: TRBJ2-1
CDR3 DNA: TGTGCCAGCACCACGACGACCGGGACAGGGTTTGGGAATGAGCAGTTCTTC
CDR3 protein: CASTTTTGTGFGNEQFF

V gene: TRBV28
D gene: -
J gene: TRBJ2-7
CDR3 DNA: TGTGCCAGCAGTTTACCCTTTAGCAACCCAAAGTCCTACGAGCAGTACTTC
CDR3 protein: CASSLPFSNPKSYEQYF

V gene: TRBV18
D gene: TRBD2
J gene: TRBJ2-2
CDR3 DNA: TGTGCCAGCTCAGACATTAGCGGGTCGAACACCGGGGAGCTGTTTTTT
CDR3 protein: CASSDISGSNTGELFF

V gene: TRBV9
D gene: TRBD2
J gene: TRBJ2-1
CDR3 DNA: TGTGCCAGCAGCGCCTTCGGACTAGCGGACAATGAGCAGTTCTTC
CDR3 protein: CASSAFGLADNEQFF

V gene: TRBV28
D gene: TRBD1
J gene: TRBJ2-3
CDR3 DNA: TGTGCCAGCAGCCGATGGGACAGGGTGGAAGATACGCAGTATTTT
CDR3 protein: CASSRWDRVEDTQYF

V gene: TRBV2
D gene: TRBD2
J gene: TRBJ2-2
CDR3 DNA: TGTGCCAGCAGGACTCCTCAAGTGGGGAGCGGGGACACCGGGGAGCTGTTTTTT
CDR3 protein: CASRTPQVGSGDTGELFF

V gene: TRBV7-9
D gene: -
J gene: TRBJ2-5
CDR3 DNA: TGTGCCAGCAGCTTAGCGCCAAAGGACACGTACCAAGAGACCCAGTACTTC
CDR3 protein: CASSLAPKDTYQETQYF

V gene: TRBV6-5
D gene: -
J gene: TRBJ2-1
CDR3 DNA: TGTGCCAGCGGACAAGGAGGGACTGTCCGCGAGCAGTTCTTC
CDR3 protein: CASGQGGTVREQFF

V gene: TRBV7-2
D gene: TRBD2
J gene: TRBJ2-7
CDR3 DNA: TGTGCCAGCAGCTTCCTCTCGGGACTAGCTTACGAGCAGTACTTC
CDR3 protein: CASSFLSGLAYEQYF

V gene: TRBV6-5
D gene: TRBD1
J gene: TRBJ1-4
CDR3 DNA: TGTGCCAGCAGGCCCGACAGGGGTGCTAATGAAAAACTGTTTTTT
CDR3 protein: CASRPDRGANEKLFF

V gene: TRBV9
D gene: TRBD1
J gene: TRBJ2-7
CDR3 DNA: TGTGCCAGCAGCCTTGGACAGGGGGCCTACGAGCAGTACTTC
CDR3 protein: CASSLGQGAYEQYF

V gene: TRBV7-8
D gene: TRBD1
J gene: TRBJ2-2
CDR3 DNA: TGTGCCAGCAGCCAGAAGAGAACAGGGGGTGTGGACACCGGGGAGCTGTTTTTT
CDR3 protein: CASSQKRTGGVDTGELFF

V gene: TRBV15
D gene: TRBD1
J gene: TRBJ2-7
CDR3 DNA: TGTGCCACCAGCAGAGATAGTCGGACAGGGTCCGAGCAGTACTTC
CDR3 protein: CATSRDSRTGSEQYF

V gene: TRBV28
D gene: TRBD2
J gene: TRBJ2-4
CDR3 DNA: TGTGCCAGCAGTTTCCTGACTAGCGGGGTCGAAAACATTCAGTACTTC
CDR3 protein: CASSFLTSGVENIQYF

V gene: TRBV2
D gene: -
J gene: TRBJ2-6
CDR3 DNA: TGTGCCAGCAGTGTACAATTTTCTGGGGCCAACGTCCTGACTTTC
CDR3 protein: CASSVQFSGANVLTF